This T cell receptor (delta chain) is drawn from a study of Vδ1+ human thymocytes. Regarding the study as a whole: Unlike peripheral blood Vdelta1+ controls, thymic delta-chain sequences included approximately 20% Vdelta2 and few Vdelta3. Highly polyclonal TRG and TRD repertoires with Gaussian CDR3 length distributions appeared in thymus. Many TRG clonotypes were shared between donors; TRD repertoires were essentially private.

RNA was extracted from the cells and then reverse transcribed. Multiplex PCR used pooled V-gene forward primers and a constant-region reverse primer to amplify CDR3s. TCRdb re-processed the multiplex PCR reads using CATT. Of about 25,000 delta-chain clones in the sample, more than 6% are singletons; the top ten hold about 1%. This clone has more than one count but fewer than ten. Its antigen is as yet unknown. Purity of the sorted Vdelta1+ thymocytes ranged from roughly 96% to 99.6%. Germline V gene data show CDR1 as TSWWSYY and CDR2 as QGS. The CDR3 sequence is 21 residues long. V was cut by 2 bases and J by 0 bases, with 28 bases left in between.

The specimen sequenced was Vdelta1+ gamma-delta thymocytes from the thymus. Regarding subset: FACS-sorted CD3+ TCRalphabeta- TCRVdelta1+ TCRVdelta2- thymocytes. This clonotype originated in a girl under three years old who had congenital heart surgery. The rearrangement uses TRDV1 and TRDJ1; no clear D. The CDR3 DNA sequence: TGTGCTCTTGGGGAAATCTCGGACTCGTCTTGGTCGCGTGGGTACACCGATAAACTCATCTTT. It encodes CALGEISDSSWSRGYTDKLIF.